This T cell receptor beta chain derives from a study of blood T cell repertoires in COVID-19. About the research overall: Sites in the United States, Italy and Spain provided acute and convalescent COVID-19 samples. T cells, B-cell-depleted T cells, or PBMCs supplied cDNA or gDNA.

In the original processing: Researchers report that nucleated cell counts were estimated from reference gene primer amplification. Measured with immunoSEQ multiplex PCR; TCRdb has only the in-frame clones, and not every one. V, J and clone size are taken as reported in that table, and D and trimming were inferred from the DNA itself. The sample has roughly 130,000 clones, about 90% seen once. V gave up 0 bases and J gave up 2 bases; unmatched junction bases: 4. Germline CDR1 and CDR2: MNHEY and SVGAGI. The CDR3 is made up of 15 amino acids. The chain has TRBV6-5 and TRBJ2-7; 7 positions agree with TRBD2. The TCR sequence derives from a man aged 55 to 70 with active or convalescent COVID-19. Sequencing was carried out using peripheral blood. CDR3 coding DNA: TGTGCCAGCAGTTACTCTCCGCTAGCGGCCTACGAGCAGTACTTC. This sequence encodes CASSYSPLAAYEQYF.